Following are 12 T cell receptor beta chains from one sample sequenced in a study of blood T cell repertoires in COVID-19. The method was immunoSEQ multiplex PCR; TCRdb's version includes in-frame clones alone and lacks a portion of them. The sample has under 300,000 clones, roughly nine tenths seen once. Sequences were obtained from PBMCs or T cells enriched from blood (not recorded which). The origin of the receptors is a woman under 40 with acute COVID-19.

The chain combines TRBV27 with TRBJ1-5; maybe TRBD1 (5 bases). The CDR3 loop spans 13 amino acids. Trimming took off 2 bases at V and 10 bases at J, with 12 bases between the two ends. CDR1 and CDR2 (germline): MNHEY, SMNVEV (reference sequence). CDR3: CASSLLAGRPQHF. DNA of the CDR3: TGTGCCAGCAGTTTACTCGCAGGGCGACCCCAGCATTTT.

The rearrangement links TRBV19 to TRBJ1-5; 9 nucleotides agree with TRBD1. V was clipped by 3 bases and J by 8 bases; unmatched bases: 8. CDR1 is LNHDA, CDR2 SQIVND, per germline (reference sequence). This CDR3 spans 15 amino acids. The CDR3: CASSISDDRGKPQHF. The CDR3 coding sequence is TGTGCCAGTAGTATCTCGGACGACAGGGGGAAGCCCCAGCATTTT.

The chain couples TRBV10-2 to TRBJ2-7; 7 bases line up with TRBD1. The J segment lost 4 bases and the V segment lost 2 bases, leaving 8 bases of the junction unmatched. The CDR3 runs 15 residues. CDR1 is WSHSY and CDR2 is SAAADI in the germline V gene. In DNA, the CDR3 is TGCGCCAGCAGTGAGATAAGGGACAGCCTTTACGAGCAGTACTTC. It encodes CASSEIRDSLYEQYF.

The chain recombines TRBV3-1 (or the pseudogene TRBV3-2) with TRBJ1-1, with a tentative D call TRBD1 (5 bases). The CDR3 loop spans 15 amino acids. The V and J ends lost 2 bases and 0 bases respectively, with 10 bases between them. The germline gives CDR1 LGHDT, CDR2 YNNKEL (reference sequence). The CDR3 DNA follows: TGTGCCAGCAGCCAAACCACAGGCATGAACACTGAAGCTTTCTTT. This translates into CASSQTTGMNTEAFF.

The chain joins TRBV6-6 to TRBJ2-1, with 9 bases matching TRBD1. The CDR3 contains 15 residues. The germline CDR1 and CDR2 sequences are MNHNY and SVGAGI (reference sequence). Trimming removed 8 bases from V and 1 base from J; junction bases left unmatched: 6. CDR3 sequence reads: CASGTDRGSYNEQFF. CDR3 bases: TGTGCCAGCGGCACGGACAGGGGTTCCTACAATGAGCAGTTCTTC.

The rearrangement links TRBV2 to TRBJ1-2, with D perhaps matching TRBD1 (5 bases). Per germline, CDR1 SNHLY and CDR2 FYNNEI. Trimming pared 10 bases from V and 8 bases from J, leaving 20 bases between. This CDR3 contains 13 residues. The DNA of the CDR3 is TGTGCCAACCCTGGGGAGGGGCCGCCCGGCTACACCTTC. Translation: CANPGEGPPGYTF.

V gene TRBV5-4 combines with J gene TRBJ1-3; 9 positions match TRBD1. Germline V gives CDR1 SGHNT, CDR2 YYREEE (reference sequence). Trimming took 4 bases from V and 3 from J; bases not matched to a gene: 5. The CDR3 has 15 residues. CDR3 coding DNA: TGTGCCAGCAGCCCGGGACAGGGCTTTGGAAACACCATATATTTT. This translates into CASSPGQGFGNTIYF.

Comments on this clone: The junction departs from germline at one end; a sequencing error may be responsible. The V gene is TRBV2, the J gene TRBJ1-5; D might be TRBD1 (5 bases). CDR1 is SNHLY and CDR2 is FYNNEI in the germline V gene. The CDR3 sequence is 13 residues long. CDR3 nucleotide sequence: TGTGCCGGCAGACAGAGCACCAATCAGCCCCAGCATTTT. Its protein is CAGRQSTNQPQHF.

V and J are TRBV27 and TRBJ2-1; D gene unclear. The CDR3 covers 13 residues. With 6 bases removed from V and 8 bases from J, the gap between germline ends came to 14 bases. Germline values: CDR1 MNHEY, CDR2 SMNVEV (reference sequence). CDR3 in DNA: TGTGCCAGCAGCCCCTCTAGGTTCCATGAGCAGTTCTTC. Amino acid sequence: CASSPSRFHEQFF.

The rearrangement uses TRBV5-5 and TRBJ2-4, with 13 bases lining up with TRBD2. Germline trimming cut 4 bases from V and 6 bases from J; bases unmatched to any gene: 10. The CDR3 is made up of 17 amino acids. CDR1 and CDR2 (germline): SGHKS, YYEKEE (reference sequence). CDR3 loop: CASSPRPGTSGVNIQYF. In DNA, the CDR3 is TGTGCCAGCAGCCCCCGACCCGGGACTAGCGGGGTAAACATTCAGTACTTC.

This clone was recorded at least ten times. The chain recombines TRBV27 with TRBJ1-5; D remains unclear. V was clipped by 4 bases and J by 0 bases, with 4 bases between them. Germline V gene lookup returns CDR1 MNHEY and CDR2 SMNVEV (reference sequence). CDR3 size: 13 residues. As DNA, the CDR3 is TGTGCCAGCAGTTCTCTTAGCAATCAGCCCCAGCATTTT. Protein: CASSSLSNQPQHF.

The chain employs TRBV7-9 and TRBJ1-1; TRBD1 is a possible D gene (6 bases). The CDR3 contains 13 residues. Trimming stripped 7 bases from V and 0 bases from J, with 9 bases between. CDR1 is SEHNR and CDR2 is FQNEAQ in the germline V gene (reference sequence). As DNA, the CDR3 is TGTGCCAGCAAACAGGGTTTGAACACTGAAGCTTTCTTT. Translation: CASKQGLNTEAFF.